This T cell receptor beta chain was captured in a study of Graves' ophthalmopathy and Graves' hyperthyroidism. About the study: Hyperthyroidism is called stable when no ophthalmopathy develops within 18 months of follow-up.

This CDR3 region has 17 residues. Trimming at V came to 4 bases and at J to 2 bases, leaving 5 bases not matched to a gene. In germline, CDR1 is SGHAT, CDR2 FQNNGV. This clonotype came up many times. Antigen unknown. Beta-chain TCR CDR3 regions were amplified from RNA transcripts. First-round RT-PCR employed HTBI primers, with a second-round multiplex PCR after it. TCRdb fed the multiplex PCR reads into MiXCR, producing one record per CDR3 protein. The sample holds around 1.1 million distinct CDR3 sequences, 35% to 40% seen once. Study conclusions and caveats: In blood appeared most of the expanded thyroid clonotypes whose frequency exceeded 0.001. With approximately 88% sensitivity and around 80% specificity, a 13-signature model separated ophthalmopathy from stable hyperthyroidism.

This sequence joins TRBV11-2 and TRBJ2-5, with TRBD2 matching 15 bases. Sequences were obtained from peripheral blood or thyroid tissue (not recorded which). The clonotype was recovered from an adult man with Graves' hyperthyroidism. CDR3 amino acids: CASSWTSGRAGQETQYF. CDR3 DNA: TGTGCCAGCAGCTGGACTAGCGGGAGGGCCGGACAAGAGACCCAGTACTTC.